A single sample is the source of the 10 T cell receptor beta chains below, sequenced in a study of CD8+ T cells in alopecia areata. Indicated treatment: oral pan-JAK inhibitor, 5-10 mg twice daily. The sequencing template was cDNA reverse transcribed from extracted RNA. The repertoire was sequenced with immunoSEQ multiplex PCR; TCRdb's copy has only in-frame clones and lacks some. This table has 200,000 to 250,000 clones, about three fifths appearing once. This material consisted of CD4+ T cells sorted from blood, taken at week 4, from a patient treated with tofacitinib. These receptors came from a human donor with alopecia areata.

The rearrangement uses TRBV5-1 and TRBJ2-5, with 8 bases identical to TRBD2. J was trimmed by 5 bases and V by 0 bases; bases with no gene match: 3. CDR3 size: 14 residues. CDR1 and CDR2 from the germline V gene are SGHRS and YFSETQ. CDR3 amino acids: CASSLAPSGETQYF. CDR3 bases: TGCGCCAGCAGCTTGGCCCCTAGCGGGGAGACCCAGTACTTC. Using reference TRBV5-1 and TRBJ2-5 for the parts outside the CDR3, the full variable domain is KAGVTQTPRYLIKTRGQQVTLSCSPISGHRSVSWYQQTPGQGLQFLFEYFSETQRNKGNFPGRFSGRQFSNSRSEMNVSTLELGDSALYLCASSLAPSGETQYFGPGTRLLVL.

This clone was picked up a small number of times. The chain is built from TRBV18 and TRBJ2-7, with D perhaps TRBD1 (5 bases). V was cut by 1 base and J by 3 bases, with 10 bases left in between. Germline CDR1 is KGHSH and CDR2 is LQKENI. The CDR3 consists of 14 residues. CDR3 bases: TGTGCCAGCTCACCACAAGACAGAAACTACGAGCAGTACTTC. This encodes CASSPQDRNYEQYF.

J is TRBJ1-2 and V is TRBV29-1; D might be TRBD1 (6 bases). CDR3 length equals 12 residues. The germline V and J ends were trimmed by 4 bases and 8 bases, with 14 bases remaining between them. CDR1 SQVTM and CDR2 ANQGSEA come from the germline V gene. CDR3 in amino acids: CSVVKGVGGYTF. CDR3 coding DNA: TGCAGCGTTGTTAAGGGGGTTGGCGGCTACACCTTC.

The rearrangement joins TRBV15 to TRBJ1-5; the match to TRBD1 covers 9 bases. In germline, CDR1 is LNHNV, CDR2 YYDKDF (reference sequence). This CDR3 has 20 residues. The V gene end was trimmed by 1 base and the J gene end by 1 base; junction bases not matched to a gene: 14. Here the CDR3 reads CATSRGPDRGAIRSNQPQHF. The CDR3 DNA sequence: TGTGCCACCAGCAGAGGCCCCGACAGGGGGGCGATTAGGAGCAATCAGCCCCAGCATTTT.

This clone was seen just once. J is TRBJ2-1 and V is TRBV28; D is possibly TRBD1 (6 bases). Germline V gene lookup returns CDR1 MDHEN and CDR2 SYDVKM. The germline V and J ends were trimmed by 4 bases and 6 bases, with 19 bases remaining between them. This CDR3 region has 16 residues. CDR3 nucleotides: TGTGCCAGCAGTTCAATGGGGGCCACCGGGATCAATGAGCAGTTCTTC. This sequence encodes CASSSMGATGINEQFF.

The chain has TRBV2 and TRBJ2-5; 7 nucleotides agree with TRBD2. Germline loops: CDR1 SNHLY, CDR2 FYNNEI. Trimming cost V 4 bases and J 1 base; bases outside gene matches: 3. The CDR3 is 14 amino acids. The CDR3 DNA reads TGTGCCAGCAGTGCTCGGGGGGTCCAAGAGACCCAGTACTTC. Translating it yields CASSARGVQETQYF.

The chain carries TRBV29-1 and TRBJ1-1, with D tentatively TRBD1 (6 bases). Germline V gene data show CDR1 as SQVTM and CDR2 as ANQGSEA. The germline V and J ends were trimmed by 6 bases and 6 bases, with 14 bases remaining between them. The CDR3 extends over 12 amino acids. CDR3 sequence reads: CSVDGQYAEAFF. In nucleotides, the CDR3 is TGCAGCGTAGACGGACAGTACGCTGAAGCTTTCTTT. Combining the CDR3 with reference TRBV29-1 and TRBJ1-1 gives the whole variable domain SAVISQKPSRDICQRGTSLTIQCQVDSQVTMMFWYRQQPGQSLTLIATANQGSEATYESGFVIDKFPISRPNLTFSTLTVSNMSPEDSSIYLCSVDGQYAEAFFGQGTRLTVV.

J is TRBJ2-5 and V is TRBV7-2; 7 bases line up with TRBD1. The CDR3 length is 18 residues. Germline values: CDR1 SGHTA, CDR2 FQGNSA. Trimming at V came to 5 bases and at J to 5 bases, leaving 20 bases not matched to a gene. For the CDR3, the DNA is TGTGCCAGCAGCGGATGGGGTGAAGGGGGCGGTCTATGGGAGACCCAGTACTTC. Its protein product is CASSGWGEGGGLWETQYF.

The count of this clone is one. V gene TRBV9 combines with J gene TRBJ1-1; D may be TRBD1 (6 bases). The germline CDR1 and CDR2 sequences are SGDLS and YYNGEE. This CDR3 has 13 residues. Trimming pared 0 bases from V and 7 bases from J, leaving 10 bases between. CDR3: CASSVEGGNEAFF. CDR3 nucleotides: TGTGCCAGCAGCGTAGAAGGGGGAAATGAAGCTTTCTTT. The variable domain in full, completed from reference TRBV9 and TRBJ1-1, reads DSGVTQTPKHLITATGQRVTLRCSPRSGDLSVYWYQQSLDQGLQFLIQYYNGEERAKGNILERFSAQQFPDLHSELNLSSLELGDSALYFCASSVEGGNEAFFGQGTRLTVV.

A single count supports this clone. The CDR3, as DNA: TGTGCCTGGGGAGCGGGGGGCACAGATACGCAGTATTTT. This encodes CAWGAGGTDTQYF. This chain connects TRBV30 to TRBJ2-3, with TRBD2 identical over 8 bases. The CDR3 is 13 amino acids. V shed 5 bases, J shed 1 base, and the junction held 2 bases outside the gene matches. Germline V gene data show CDR1 as GTSNPN and CDR2 as SVGIG (reference sequence).